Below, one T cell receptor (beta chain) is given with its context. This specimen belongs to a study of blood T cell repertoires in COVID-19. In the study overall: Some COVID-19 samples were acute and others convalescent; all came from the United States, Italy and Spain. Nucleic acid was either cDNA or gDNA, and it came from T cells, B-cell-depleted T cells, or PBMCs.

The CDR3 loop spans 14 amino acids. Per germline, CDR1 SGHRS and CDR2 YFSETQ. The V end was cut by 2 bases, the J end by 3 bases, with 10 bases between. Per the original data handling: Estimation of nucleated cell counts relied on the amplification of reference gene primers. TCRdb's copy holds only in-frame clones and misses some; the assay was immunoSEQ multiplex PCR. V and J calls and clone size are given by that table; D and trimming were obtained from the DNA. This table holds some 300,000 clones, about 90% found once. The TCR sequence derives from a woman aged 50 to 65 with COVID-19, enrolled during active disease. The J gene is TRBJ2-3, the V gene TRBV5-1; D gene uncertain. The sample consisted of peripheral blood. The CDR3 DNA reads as TGCGCCAGCAGCTTTGGCCTAGTGACAGATACGCAGTATTTT. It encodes CASSFGLVTDTQYF.